This entry lists 3 T cell receptor beta chains sequenced from one sample in a study of blood T cell repertoires in COVID-19. TCRdb's copy holds only in-frame clones and misses some; the assay was immunoSEQ multiplex PCR. The table shows 160,000 or so clones, with around 85% occurring only once. Sequencing used peripheral blood. These receptors came from a woman aged 70-85 years with acute or convalescent COVID-19.

The chain is built from TRBV7-7 and TRBJ2-5; 9 bases map to TRBD2. Germline V CDR1 and CDR2: SSHAT, FNYEAQ (reference sequence). The CDR3 runs to 15 residues. The J segment lost 6 bases and the V segment lost 6 bases, leaving 11 bases of the junction unmatched. The CDR3 DNA reads TGTGCCAGCAGGCCCTTAGGGACTAGCACACAGACCCAGTACTTC. Its translation: CASRPLGTSTQTQYF.

The chain is built from TRBV7-9 and TRBJ1-6; 8 nucleotides match TRBD1. This CDR3 is built from 16 residues. The ends lost 1 base at V and 6 bases at J; junction bases unmatched: 5. Germline assignment: CDR1 SEHNR and CDR2 FQNEAQ (reference sequence). The CDR3, as DNA: TGTGCCAGCAGCTTAGGGACAGGGAGGCCTAATTCACCCCTCCACTTT. Translating it yields CASSLGTGRPNSPLHF.

Only a few counts were recorded for this clone. V is TRBV5-6 and J is TRBJ1-2; possible D gene TRBD1, 5 bases. There are 16 residues in the CDR3. CDR1 is SGHDT and CDR2 is YYEEEE in the germline V gene. V lost 4 bases and J lost 5, with 21 bases in between. In DNA, the CDR3 is TGTGCCAGCAGCCCCGGGGGTGGCAGGAGAACTTATGGCTACACCTTC. Translating gives CASSPGGGRRTYGYTF.